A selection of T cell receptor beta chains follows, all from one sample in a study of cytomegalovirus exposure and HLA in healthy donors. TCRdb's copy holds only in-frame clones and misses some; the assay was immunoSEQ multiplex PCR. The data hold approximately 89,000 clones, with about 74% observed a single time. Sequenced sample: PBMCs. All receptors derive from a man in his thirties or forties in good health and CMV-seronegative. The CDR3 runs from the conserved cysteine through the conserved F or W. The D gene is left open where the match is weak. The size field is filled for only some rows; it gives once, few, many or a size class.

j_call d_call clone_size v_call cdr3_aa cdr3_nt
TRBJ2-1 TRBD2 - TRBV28 CASSSSGSDYNEQFF TGTGCCAGCAGCTCTAGCGGGAGTGACTACAATGAGCAGTTCTTC
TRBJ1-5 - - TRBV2 CASSERGARNQPQHF TGTGCCAGCAGTGAGCGGGGCGCAAGGAATCAGCCCCAGCATTTT
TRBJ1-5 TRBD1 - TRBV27 CASSPRTGPFNQPQHF TGTGCCAGTAGTCCACGGACAGGGCCCTTTAATCAGCCCCAGCATTTT
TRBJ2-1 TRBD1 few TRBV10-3 CAISLEQGLGYNEQFF TGTGCCATCAGTCTTGAACAGGGGTTAGGATACAATGAGCAGTTCTTC
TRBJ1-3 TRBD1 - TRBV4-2 CASNLDRTSGNTIYF TGTGCCAGCAACTTGGACAGGACCTCTGGAAACACCATATATTTT
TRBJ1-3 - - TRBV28 CASSASISSGNTIYF TGTGCCAGCAGTGCCTCTATAAGCTCTGGAAACACCATATATTTT
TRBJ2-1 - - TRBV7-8 CASSLAGRGREFF TGTGCCAGCAGCTTAGCTGGTCGGGGAAGGGAGTTCTTC
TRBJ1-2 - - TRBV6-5 CASSYGYTGNYGYTF TGTGCCAGCAGTTACGGTTACACAGGGAACTATGGCTACACCTTC
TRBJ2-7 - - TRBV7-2 CASSAGLSLEQYF TGTGCCAGCAGCGCGGGACTCTCCCTCGAGCAGTACTTC
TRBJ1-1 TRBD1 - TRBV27 CASSARGHSNTEAFF TGTGCCAGCAGCGCTAGGGGGCACTCTAACACTGAAGCTTTCTTT
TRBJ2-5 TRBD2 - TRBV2 CASSRTSGRQETQYF TGTGCCAGCAGCCGGACTAGCGGGCGACAAGAGACCCAGTACTTC
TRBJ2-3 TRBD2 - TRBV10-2 CASKETSGGTDTQYF TGCGCCAGCAAGGAGACTAGCGGGGGGACAGATACGCAGTATTTT
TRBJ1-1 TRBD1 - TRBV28 CASKPRDRNYNTEAFF TGTGCCAGCAAACCACGGGACAGAAACTACAACACTGAAGCTTTCTTT
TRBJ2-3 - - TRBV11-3 CASSKGATHTDTQYF TGTGCCAGCAGCAAAGGGGCTACTCACACAGATACGCAGTATTTT
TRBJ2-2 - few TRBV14 CASSQSSPASEDTGELFF TGTGCCAGCAGCCAATCCTCGCCCGCCTCGGAGGACACCGGGGAGCTGTTTTTT
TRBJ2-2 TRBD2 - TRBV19 CASRREGRAGELFF TGTGCCAGTAGACGGGAGGGCCGAGCCGGGGAGCTGTTTTTT
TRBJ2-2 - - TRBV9 CASSVGRAAGELFF TGTGCCAGCAGCGTAGGCAGGGCGGCCGGGGAGCTGTTTTTT
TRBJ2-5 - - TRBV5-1 CASSLAGSLGSGETQYF TGCGCCAGCAGCTTGGCGGGTTCGCTGGGATCGGGGGAGACCCAGTACTTC
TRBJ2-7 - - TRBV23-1 CASSQTPQGAYEQYF TGCGCCAGCAGTCAGACTCCACAGGGTGCCTACGAGCAGTACTTC
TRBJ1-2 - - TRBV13 CASSPENRNYGYTF TGTGCCAGCAGCCCAGAGAACAGAAACTATGGCTACACCTTC
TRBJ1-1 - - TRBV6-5 CASGWTENTEAFF TGTGCCAGCGGCTGGACAGAGAACACTGAAGCTTTCTTT
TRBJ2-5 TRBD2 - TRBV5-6 CASSLVLAGPRTQYF TGTGCCAGCAGCTTGGTTCTAGCGGGGCCTAGGACCCAGTACTTC
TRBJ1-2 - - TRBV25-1 CASSELLEGYTF TGTGCCAGCAGTGAATTATTAGAAGGCTACACCTTC
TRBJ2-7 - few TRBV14 CASSQGSYEQYF TGTGCCAGCAGCCAAGGTAGCTACGAGCAGTACTTC
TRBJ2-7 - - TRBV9 CASSVASTSYEQYF TGTGCCAGCAGCGTAGCTAGCACTTCCTACGAGCAGTACTTC
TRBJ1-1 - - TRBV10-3 CAISEKVGGGNTEAFF TGTGCCATCAGTGAGAAGGTGGGGGGAGGGAACACTGAAGCTTTCTTT
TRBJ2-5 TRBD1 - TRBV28 CASSLSGQGGTQYF TGTGCCAGCAGTTTATCGGGACAGGGGGGGACCCAGTACTTC
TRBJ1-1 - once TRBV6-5 CASSYSYQGTEAFF TGTGCCAGCAGTTACTCGTATCAGGGCACTGAAGCTTTCTTT
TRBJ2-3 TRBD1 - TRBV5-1 CASSLQGSADTQYF TGCGCCAGCAGCTTACAGGGGAGCGCAGATACGCAGTATTTT
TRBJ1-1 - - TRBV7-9 CASRPGVLNTEAFF TGTGCCAGCAGACCAGGGGTGCTGAACACTGAAGCTTTCTTT
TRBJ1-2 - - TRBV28 CASSITGSFGYTF TGTGCCAGCTCCATCACAGGGTCGTTCGGCTACACCTTC
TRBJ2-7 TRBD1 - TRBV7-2 CASSKGQGGLDEQYF TGTGCCAGCAGCAAGGGACAGGGAGGTCTAGACGAGCAGTACTTC